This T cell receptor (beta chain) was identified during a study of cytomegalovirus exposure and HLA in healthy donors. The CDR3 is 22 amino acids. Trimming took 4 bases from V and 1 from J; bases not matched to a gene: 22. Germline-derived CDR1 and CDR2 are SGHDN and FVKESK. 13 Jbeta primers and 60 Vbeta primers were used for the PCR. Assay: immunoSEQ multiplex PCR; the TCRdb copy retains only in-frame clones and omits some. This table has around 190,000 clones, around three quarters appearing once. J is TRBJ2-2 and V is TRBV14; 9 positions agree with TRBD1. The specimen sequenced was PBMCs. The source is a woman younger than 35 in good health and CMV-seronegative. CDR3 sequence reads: CASSRPLIPGRGQGRNTGELFF. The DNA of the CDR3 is TGTGCCAGCAGCCGCCCCCTGATACCCGGTCGAGGACAGGGGCGGAACACCGGGGAGCTGTTTTTT.